This is a list of T cell receptor beta chains from one sample in a study of T cells in Graves' hyperthyroidism and ophthalmopathy. TCRdb fed the multiplex PCR reads into MiXCR, producing one record per CDR3 protein. This table holds a few hundred thousand distinct CDR3 sequences, roughly 14% found once. Sequencing was performed on blood. The origin of the receptors is a young woman with Graves' hyperthyroidism. CDR3s include the opening cysteine and the closing phenylalanine or tryptophan. D genes are given only for firm matches. Not all rows give a size; the values are once, few, many and, for expanded clones, a class.

V gene	clone size	J gene	D gene	CDR3 DNA	CDR3 protein
TRBV12-3/TRBV12-4	many	TRBJ2-2	NA	TGTGCCAGCACCTCATTAACCGGGGAGCTGTTTTTT	CASTSLTGELFF
TRBV11-2	NA	TRBJ1-1	NA	TGTGCCAGCAGTACCGATTGGAACACTGAAGCTTTCTTT	CASSTDWNTEAFF
TRBV11-2	many	TRBJ2-1	TRBD2	TGTGCCAGCAGCTTAGCCAGGGCGGGAGGCAATGAGCAGTTCTTC	CASSLARAGGNEQFF
TRBV20-1	many	TRBJ2-3	TRBD2	TGCAGTGCTGTCATAGCGGGAGGGGCAGATACGCAGTATTTT	CSAVIAGGADTQYF
TRBV30	few	TRBJ2-6	NA	TGTGCCTGGCTGAGTTGGGGGCGAGGGGCCAACGTCCTGACTTTC	CAWLSWGRGANVLTF
TRBV11-3	many	TRBJ2-1	NA	TGTGCCAGCAGCTTTGAGAATGAGCAGTTCTTC	CASSFENEQFF
TRBV19	many	TRBJ2-3	TRBD2	TGTGCCAGTAGTATGGTGGCGGGAGAAGGGACAGATACGCAGTATTTT	CASSMVAGEGTDTQYF
TRBV13	few	TRBJ2-7	TRBD1	TGTGCCAGCAGAAACTCCGGGACAGGGGGTTGGGAGCAGTACTTC	CASRNSGTGGWEQYF
TRBV19	many	TRBJ2-1	TRBD1	TGTGCCAGTAGTATATTCGAAGGCAGGGGGATCAATGAGCAGTTCTTC	CASSIFEGRGINEQFF
TRBV6-2/TRBV6-3	many	TRBJ2-1	TRBD2	TGTGCCAGCAGTTACGGACTAGCGGTAAATGAGCAGTTCTTC	CASSYGLAVNEQFF
TRBV11-2	many	TRBJ2-1	NA	TGTGCCAGCAGCCCCTACACCGCCTCCTACAATGAGCAGTTCTTC	CASSPYTASYNEQFF
TRBV7-8	NA	TRBJ2-7	TRBD1	TGTGCCAGCAGCGCAGACAGGGGGCTAGGCGAGCAGTACTTC	CASSADRGLGEQYF
TRBV12-3/TRBV12-4	many	TRBJ2-7	NA	TGTGCCAGCAGCCATCGCCGGAACTACGAGCAGTACTTC	CASSHRRNYEQYF
TRBV30	NA	TRBJ2-7	TRBD2	TGTGCCTGGAGTGTAAAGCGGGAGCCCTACGAGCAGTACTTC	CAWSVKREPYEQYF
TRBV28	many	TRBJ2-1	NA	TGTGCCAGCAGTTTTGCCGGGTTTGGCCTTGCCAACAATGAGCAGTTCTTC	CASSFAGFGLANNEQFF
TRBV2	many	TRBJ1-5	NA	TGTGCCAGCAGTCCGGGCGCCGGCAATCAGCCCCAGCATTTT	CASSPGAGNQPQHF
TRBV7-9	NA	TRBJ1-3	NA	TGTGCCAGCATCGTAACTTACCCCTCTGGAAACACCATATATTTT	CASIVTYPSGNTIYF
TRBV6-5	few	TRBJ2-5	TRBD1	TGTGCCAGCAGTTACGGGGGACAGGGAATAGAGACCCAGTACTTC	CASSYGGQGIETQYF
TRBV19	NA	TRBJ1-3	TRBD1	TGTGCCAGTAGTGAGACAGGGGGCTCTGGAAACACCATATATTTT	CASSETGGSGNTIYF
TRBV18	many	TRBJ2-2	TRBD1	TGTGCCAGCTCACCCCCCGACAGGGGTCGGAAGCTGTTTTTT	CASSPPDRGRKLFF
TRBV2	few	TRBJ2-2	NA	TGTGCCAGCAGTGAAAACCGGTTCACCAACACCGGGGAGCTGTTTTTT	CASSENRFTNTGELFF
TRBV7-2	NA	TRBJ2-3	NA	TGTGCCAGCATCCATTCCACAGGGGATACGCAGTATTTT	CASIHSTGDTQYF
TRBV2	NA	TRBJ1-5	NA	TGTGCCAGCAGACTAAGGGACTCGGATGGGCCCCAGCATTTT	CASRLRDSDGPQHF
TRBV2	many	TRBJ2-4	TRBD1	TGTGCCAGCAGTGTAGGACAGGGGCGAGGCAAAAACATTCAGTACTTC	CASSVGQGRGKNIQYF
TRBV19	NA	TRBJ1-3	NA	TGTGCCAGTAGTACCCCTCGGGACAACTTGGGAAACACCATATATTTT	CASSTPRDNLGNTIYF